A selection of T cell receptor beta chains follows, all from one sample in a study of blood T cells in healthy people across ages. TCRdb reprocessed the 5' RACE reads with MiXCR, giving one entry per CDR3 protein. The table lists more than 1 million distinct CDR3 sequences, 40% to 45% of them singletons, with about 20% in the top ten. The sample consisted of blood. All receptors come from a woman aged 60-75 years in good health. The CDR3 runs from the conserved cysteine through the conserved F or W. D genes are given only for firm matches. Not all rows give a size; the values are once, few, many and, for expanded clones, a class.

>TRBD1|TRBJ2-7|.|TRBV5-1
CASSLVQGQGIYEQYF
TGCGCCAGCAGCTTGGTACAGGGGCAAGGCATTTACGAGCAGTACTTC
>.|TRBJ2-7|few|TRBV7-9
CASSRSTPTSYEQYF
TGTGCCAGCAGCCGAAGTACACCAACATCCTACGAGCAGTACTTC
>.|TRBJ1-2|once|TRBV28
CASSFTGTYGYTF
TGTGCCAGCAGTTTTACGGGGACCTATGGCTACACCTTC
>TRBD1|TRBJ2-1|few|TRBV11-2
CASSPRQGTFPHNEQFF
TGTGCCAGCAGCCCAAGACAGGGGACCTTCCCTCACAATGAGCAGTTCTTC
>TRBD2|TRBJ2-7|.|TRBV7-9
CASSFSSGSSGEQYF
TGTGCCAGCAGCTTTTCTAGCGGGAGTTCGGGCGAGCAGTACTTC
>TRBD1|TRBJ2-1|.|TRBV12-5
CASGKDRVFGQDEQFF
TGTGCTAGTGGTAAGGACAGGGTGTTTGGGCAGGATGAGCAGTTCTTC
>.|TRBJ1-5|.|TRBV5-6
CASSLDRGSSNQPQHF
TGTGCCAGCAGCTTGGATCGGGGTTCGAGCAATCAGCCCCAGCATTTT
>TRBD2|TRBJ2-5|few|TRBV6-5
CASWASGRETQYF
TGTGCCAGCTGGGCTAGCGGGAGAGAGACCCAGTACTTC
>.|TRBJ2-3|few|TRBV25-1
CASSDNGGLTDTQYF
TGTGCCAGCAGTGACAACGGCGGACTCACAGATACGCAGTATTTT
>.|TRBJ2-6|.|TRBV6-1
CASSGGAWTGANVLTF
TGTGCCAGCAGTGGAGGGGCCTGGACTGGGGCCAACGTCCTGACTTTC
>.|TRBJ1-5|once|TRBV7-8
CASSRDPSGSRNQPQHF
TGTGCCAGCAGCAGAGACCCCTCCGGGTCCCGAAATCAGCCCCAGCATTTT
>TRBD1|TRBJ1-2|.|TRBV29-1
CSVLIRDSYGYTF
TGCAGCGTCCTCATCCGGGACAGCTATGGCTACACCTTC
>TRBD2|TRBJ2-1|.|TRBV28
CASSFRTSGYNEQFF
TGTGCCAGCAGTTTTAGGACTAGCGGCTACAATGAGCAGTTCTTC
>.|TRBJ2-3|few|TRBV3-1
CASSQDSGTTDTQYF
TGTGCCAGCAGCCAAGACTCCGGGACTACAGATACGCAGTATTTT